This T cell receptor beta chain was identified during a study of Ad26.COV2.S vaccination and SARS-CoV-2 variants (dated by TCRdb to the early 2020s). Looking at the study overall: Vaccine-arm donors were drawn from COV1001, a multicentre, randomized, double-blind, placebo-controlled phase I-IIa trial of Ad26.COV2.S in healthy adults. Trial participants were randomized into five groups of five, in which low-dose or high-dose Ad26.COV2.S was given once or twice, or placebo was given on both occasions. Investigators remained blinded to trial group allocation during experiments and outcome assessment. A total of approximately 32 samples were included in the TCR-sequenced set, comprising around 19 Ad26.COV2.S vaccine recipients, 5 placebo recipients and 8 SARS-CoV-2 convalescent individuals. Ad26.COV2.S was administered intramuscularly at a dose of 5x10^10 or 1x10^11 viral particles, either as one shot or as two shots given 56 days apart. The specificity and breadth of SARS-CoV-2-reactive T cell receptors after Ad26.COV2.S vaccination were assessed by TCRbeta repertoire sequencing. General findings and caveats noted by the study authors: The study lacked the statistical power to compare responses across vaccine doses or regimens. Ad26.COV2.S recipients had higher spike-specific TCR breadth than placebo recipients (P = 0.0014). Vaccine and placebo recipients had comparable non-spike TCR breadth, which fits with the vaccine containing only spike. According to the authors, total T cell responses may have been underestimated by the TCR breadth and depth analyses. After vaccination, spike-specific CD8+ and CD4+ T cell responses were reported to show substantial breadth.

The immunoSEQ Assay was used to sequence TCRbeta CDR3 regions. After extraction, genomic DNA underwent amplification by bias-controlled multiplex PCR, followed by high-throughput sequencing. The authors' pipeline ran thus. To quantify the absolute abundance of every unique TCRbeta CDR3 region, sequences were collapsed and filtered. T cell fraction was estimated by normalizing TCRbeta template counts to usable DNA, with usable DNA measured through amplification of reference genes found in all nucleated cells. Repertoire TCRs were annotated as SARS-CoV-2-specific by exact matching of V gene, CDR3 amino acid sequence and J gene to a known reactive TCR set. The reference SARS-CoV-2 TCR set was derived from MIRA and filtered for enrichment in COVID-19-positive ImmuneCODE repertoires, a step that removed public or cross-reactive TCRs. Using the MIRA antigens, annotated TCRs were further analysed by specific ORF or by position within an ORF. Breadth was defined as annotated unique rearrangements over total unique productive rearrangements; depth was the summed frequency of those rearrangements. Two-sided Wilcoxon rank-sum tests were applied when comparing TCR breadth between groups. TCRdb obtained this table from immuneACCESS and retained in-frame rearrangements with V and J assigned. These tables miss some clones; where compared with another copy, unresolved V genes account for less than half of the shortfall, and the remainder is unexplained. D and trimming come from the DNA, and the V and J calls and clone size come from that table. For this sample there are roughly 330,000 clones; 85% to 90% appear just once. Approximately 5% of the sample is in the top ten clones.

The sample's treatment or condition label is to be understood as: 15 to 20 received Ad26.COV2.S at low or high dose, single or two shots; roughly five received placebo; per-sample allocation not given. Repertoires of vaccine and placebo recipients were sequenced from samples collected on day 63 after the first injection. Between 29 July and 7 August 2020, Cohort 1b enrolled 25 adults aged 18-55 years at one site in Boston, USA. As a vaccine, Ad26.COV2.S was a replication-incompetent adenovirus type 26 vector that expressed a prefusion-stabilized SARS-CoV-2 spike protein derived from the original Wuhan strain. With regard to this clone: Its antigen remains unidentified. No qualities accompany the bases; no much larger clone lies one base away.

Reading from cysteine to phenylalanine, the CDR3 counts 15 amino acids. The read is trimmed to its CDR3 DNA, 45 bases read in frame from base 1. The V and J genes are TRBV21-1 and TRBJ2-1; no DNA check was done on the table's D call, TRBD2. TRBV21-1 is classified as a pseudogene. The specimen was peripheral blood, collected in a trial of Ad26.COV2.S vaccine versus placebo. The source is a person between 18 and 59 years old who received the Ad26.COV2.S COVID-19 vaccine or a placebo. The CDR3 in this case is CASSKGRTINNEQFF. Read as DNA, the sequence is TGTGCCAGCAGCAAAGGGAGGACTATAAACAATGAGCAGTTCTTC.